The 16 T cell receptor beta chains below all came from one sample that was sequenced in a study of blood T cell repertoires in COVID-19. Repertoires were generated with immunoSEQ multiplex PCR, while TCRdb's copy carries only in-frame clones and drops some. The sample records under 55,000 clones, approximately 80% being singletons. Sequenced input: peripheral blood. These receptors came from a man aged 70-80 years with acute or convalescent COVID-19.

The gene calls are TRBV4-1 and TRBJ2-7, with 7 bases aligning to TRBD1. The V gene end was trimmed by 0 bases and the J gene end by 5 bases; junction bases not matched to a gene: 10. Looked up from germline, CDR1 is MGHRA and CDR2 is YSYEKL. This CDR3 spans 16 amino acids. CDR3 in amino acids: CASSQDSRRQGHEQYF. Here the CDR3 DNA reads TGCGCCAGCAGCCAAGATAGCAGGAGACAGGGCCACGAGCAGTACTTC.

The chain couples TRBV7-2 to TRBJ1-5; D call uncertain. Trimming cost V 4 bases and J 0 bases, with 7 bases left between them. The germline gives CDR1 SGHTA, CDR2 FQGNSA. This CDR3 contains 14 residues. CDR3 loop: CASSSGSSNQPQHF. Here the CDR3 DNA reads TGTGCCAGCAGCTCGGGATCTAGCAATCAGCCCCAGCATTTT. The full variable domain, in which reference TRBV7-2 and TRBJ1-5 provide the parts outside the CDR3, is GAGVSQSPSNKVTEKGKDVELRCDPISGHTALYWYRQSLGQGLEFLIYFQGNSAPDKSGLPSDRFSAERTGGSVSTLTIQRTQQEDSAVYLCASSSGSSNQPQHFGDGTRLSIL.

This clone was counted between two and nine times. The CDR3 DNA follows: TGTGCCTGGAGTGGAATGGGGAGGTCAAATAATTCACCCCTCCACTTT. Translated: CAWSGMGRSNNSPLHF. The chain carries TRBV30 and TRBJ1-6, with no clear D. CDR1 GTSNPN and CDR2 SVGIG come from the germline V gene (reference sequence). V shed 1 base and J shed 5 bases, with 15 bases lying between them. The CDR3 runs to 16 residues.

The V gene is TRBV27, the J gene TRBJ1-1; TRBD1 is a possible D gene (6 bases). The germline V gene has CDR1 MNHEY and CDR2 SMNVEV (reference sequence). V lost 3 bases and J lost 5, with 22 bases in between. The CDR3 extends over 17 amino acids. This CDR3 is CASSFDRATGLGTEAFF. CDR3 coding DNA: TGTGCCAGCAGTTTCGACCGCGCCACAGGGCTAGGGACTGAAGCTTTCTTT.

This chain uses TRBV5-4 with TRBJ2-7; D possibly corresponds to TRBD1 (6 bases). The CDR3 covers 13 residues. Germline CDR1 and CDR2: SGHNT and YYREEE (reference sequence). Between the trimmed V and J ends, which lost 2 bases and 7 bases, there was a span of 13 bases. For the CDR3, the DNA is TGTGCCAGCAGCTTATCAGGGGCCCGGGAGCAGTACTTC. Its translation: CASSLSGAREQYF.

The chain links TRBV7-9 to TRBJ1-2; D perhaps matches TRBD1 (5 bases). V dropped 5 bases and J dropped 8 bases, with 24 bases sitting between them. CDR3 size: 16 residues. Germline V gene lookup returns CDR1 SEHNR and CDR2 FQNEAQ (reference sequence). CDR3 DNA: TGTGCCAGCAGCCCTCTAGGAGGGGTGGAAGCTGGAGGCTACACCTTC. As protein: CASSPLGGVEAGGYTF.

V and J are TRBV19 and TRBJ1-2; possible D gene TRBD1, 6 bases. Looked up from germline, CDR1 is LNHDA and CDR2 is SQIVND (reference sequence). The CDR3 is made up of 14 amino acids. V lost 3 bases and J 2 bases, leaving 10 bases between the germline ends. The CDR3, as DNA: TGTGCCAGTAGTATCGGCACAGGGAACTATGGCTACACCTTC. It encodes CASSIGTGNYGYTF.

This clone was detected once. The CDR3 is CASSQSRGGYTF. In DNA form, the CDR3 reads TGCGCCAGCAGTCAATCAAGAGGTGGCTACACCTTC. The chain carries TRBV23-1 and TRBJ1-2; D gene uncertain. TRBV23-1 is an ORF, and what it does is uncertain. This CDR3 region has 12 residues. V was shortened by 0 bases and J by 7 bases, with 6 bases between the two germline ends.

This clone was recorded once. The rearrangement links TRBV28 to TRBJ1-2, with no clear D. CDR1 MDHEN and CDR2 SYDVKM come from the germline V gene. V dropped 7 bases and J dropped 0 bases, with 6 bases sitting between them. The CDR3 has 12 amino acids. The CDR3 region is CASTPANYGYTF. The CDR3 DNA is TGTGCCAGCACACCAGCTAACTATGGCTACACCTTC.

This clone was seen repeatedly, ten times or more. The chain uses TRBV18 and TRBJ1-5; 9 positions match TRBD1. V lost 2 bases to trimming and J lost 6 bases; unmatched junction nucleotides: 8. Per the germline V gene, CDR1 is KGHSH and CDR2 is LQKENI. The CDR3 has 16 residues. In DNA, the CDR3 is TGTGCCAGCTCACCAGGGGGGACAGGGAGTGGTCAGCCCCAGCATTTT. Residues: CASSPGGTGSGQPQHF.

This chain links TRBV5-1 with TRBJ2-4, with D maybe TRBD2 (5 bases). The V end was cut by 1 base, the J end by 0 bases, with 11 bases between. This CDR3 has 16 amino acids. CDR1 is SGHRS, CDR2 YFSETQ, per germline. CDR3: CASSLNEGIAKNIQYF. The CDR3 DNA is TGCGCCAGCAGCTTGAATGAGGGTATAGCCAAAAACATTCAGTACTTC.

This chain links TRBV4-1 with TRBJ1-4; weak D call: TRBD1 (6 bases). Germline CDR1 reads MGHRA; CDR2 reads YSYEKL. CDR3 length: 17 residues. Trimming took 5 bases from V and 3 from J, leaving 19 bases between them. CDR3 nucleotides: TGCGCCAGCAGCTTGTCATCATCCGGGACACCTAATGAAAAACTGTTTTTT. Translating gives CASSLSSSGTPNEKLFF.

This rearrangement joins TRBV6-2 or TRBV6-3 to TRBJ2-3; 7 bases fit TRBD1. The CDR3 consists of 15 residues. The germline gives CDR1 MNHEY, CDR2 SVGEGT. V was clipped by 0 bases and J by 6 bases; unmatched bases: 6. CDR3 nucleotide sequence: TGTGCCAGCAGTTACTCGAGAGGGGGCAGGGATACGCAGTATTTT. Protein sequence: CASSYSRGGRDTQYF.

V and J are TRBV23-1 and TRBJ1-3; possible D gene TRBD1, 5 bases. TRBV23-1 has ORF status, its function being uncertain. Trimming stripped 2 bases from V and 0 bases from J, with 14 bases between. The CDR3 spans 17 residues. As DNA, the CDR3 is TGCGCCAGCAGTCAAAGGTTCGGGACTCACTCTGGAAACACCATATATTTT. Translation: CASSQRFGTHSGNTIYF.

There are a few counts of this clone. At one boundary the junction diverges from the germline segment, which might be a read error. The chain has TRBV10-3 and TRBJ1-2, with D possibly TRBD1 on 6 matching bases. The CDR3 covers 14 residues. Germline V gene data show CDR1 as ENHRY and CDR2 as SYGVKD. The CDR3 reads CAISDGARGYSYTF. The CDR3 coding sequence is TGTGCCATCAGTGATGGGGCCAGGGGCTATAGCTACACCTTC.

CDR3 in amino acids: CASSSWTESNYGYTF. The CDR3 DNA reads as TGTGCCAGCAGTTCCTGGACAGAGTCTAACTATGGCTACACCTTC. This rearrangement joins TRBV6-5 to TRBJ1-2; D may be TRBD1 (6 bases). Trimming removed 4 bases from V and 0 bases from J, with 12 bases in between. The CDR3 totals 15 residues. Germline CDR1 reads MNHEY; CDR2 reads SVGAGI.